Described below is a single TCR beta chain sequence and its context. What it recognizes is unknown. This specimen belongs to a study of PD-1 blockade in classical Hodgkin lymphoma. Indicated time point: cycle 4 day 1 (C4D1), after five to seven weeks of nivolumab. Every patient had relapsed following autologous stem cell transplantation, and cohorts differed in brentuximab vedotin exposure. Only in-frame clones appear in the TCRdb table, and some are missing; sequencing was by immunoSEQ multiplex PCR. The data contain more than 90,000 clones, approximately 78% of them seen just once; the ten biggest clones take up about 9.4%. Study-level points and caveats: After ASCT, patients who started nivolumab under 1 year later were excluded. Repertoires differed for reasons still undefined, possibly disease activity or prior therapy. Newly diagnosed patients were reported to start with lower TCR diversity than healthy donors. While CD8+ TCR diversity did not rise significantly by C4D1, CD4+ TCR diversity did.

Sample: peripheral blood mononuclear cells (PBMCs), taken before the fourth cycle of nivolumab. This clonotype was sampled from a human donor with classical Hodgkin lymphoma.

The DNA of the CDR3 is TGTGCCAGCAGCTTAGATTGGCCAGATACGCAGTATTTT. Protein: CASSLDWPDTQYF. V usage is TRBV11-2 and J usage is TRBJ2-3; no clear D. The CDR3 has 13 amino acids. Germline values: CDR1 SGHAT, CDR2 FQNNGV. The V and J ends lost 0 bases and 4 bases respectively, with 5 bases between them.